The rows below give T cell receptor beta chains drawn from one sample of a study of blood T cell repertoires in COVID-19. Clones were read by immunoSEQ multiplex PCR, and TCRdb kept only the in-frame ones, dropping some. The sample carries around 300,000 clones, 70% to 90% recorded once. The sample taken for sequencing was peripheral blood. The receptor source for this set is a woman aged 65 to 85 with acute or convalescent COVID-19. CDR3s include the opening cysteine and the closing phenylalanine or tryptophan. D genes are given only for firm matches. Some rows mark clone size as missing; the rest say once, few, many or name a class of expanded clone.

- TRBJ2-1 once TRBV12-5 CASGHGVSYNEQFF TGTGCTAGTGGGCACGGGGTCTCCTACAATGAGCAGTTCTTC
- TRBJ1-1 - TRBV7-3 CASSLKGGTTEAFF TGTGCCAGCAGCTTAAAGGGGGGGACAACTGAAGCTTTCTTT
- TRBJ2-3 - TRBV20-1 CSVHLDTQYF TGCAGTGTTCATTTGGATACGCAGTATTTT
- TRBJ1-1 once TRBV6-5 CASSYSKVQRTEAFF TGTGCCAGCAGTTACTCCAAGGTCCAGAGGACTGAAGCTTTCTTT
TRBD2 TRBJ2-1 - TRBV5-4 CASSRPLAGEGNEQFF TGTGCCAGCAGCCGCCCACTAGCGGGGGAGGGCAATGAGCAGTTCTTC
- TRBJ1-5 - TRBV3-1/TRBV3-2 CASSQIGNQPQHF TGTGCCAGCAGCCAAATAGGCAATCAGCCCCAGCATTTT
- TRBJ2-2 - TRBV3-1/TRBV3-2 CASSRNRAYTGELFF TGTGCCAGCAGCCGGAACAGGGCTTACACCGGGGAGCTGTTTTTT
- TRBJ2-7 - TRBV6-5 CASSYSSPISSYEQYF TGTGCCAGCAGTTACTCGTCGCCGATTAGTTCCTACGAGCAGTACTTC
- TRBJ1-1 - TRBV3-1/TRBV3-2 CASSRASYSEAFF TGTGCCAGCAGCCGAGCATCCTACTCTGAAGCTTTCTTT
TRBD1 TRBJ1-1 - TRBV11-2 CASSSYRGRTEAFF TGTGCCAGCAGTTCCTACAGGGGGCGGACTGAAGCTTTCTTT
- TRBJ2-7 - TRBV5-4 CASSRPQVNEQYF TGTGCCAGCAGCCGACCACAGGTTAACGAGCAGTACTTC
- TRBJ1-1 - TRBV5-1 CASSLERGNTEAFF TGCGCCAGCAGCTTGGAAAGGGGCAACACTGAAGCTTTCTTT
- TRBJ1-1 - TRBV7-9 CASSLADSGAQAFF TGTGCCAGCAGCTTAGCGGACAGCGGCGCACAAGCTTTCTTT
TRBD1 TRBJ2-7 - TRBV5-4 CASSFTGGNRQYF TGTGCCAGCAGCTTCACAGGGGGAAACCGGCAGTACTTC
- TRBJ2-3 once TRBV5-1 CASTTTPTSTDTQYF TGCGCCAGCACAACTACACCTACTAGCACAGATACGCAGTATTTT
- TRBJ1-6 - TRBV7-9 CASSSPSSYNSPLHF TGTGCCAGCAGCTCCCCGAGCTCCTATAATTCACCCCTCCACTTT
- TRBJ2-7 - TRBV7-2 CASSLVPFLESTYEQYF TGTGCCAGCAGCTTAGTCCCTTTTCTAGAAAGTACCTACGAGCAGTACTTC
- TRBJ1-1 - TRBV6-5 CASRSIQGLNTEAFF TGTGCCAGCAGATCCATCCAGGGGCTGAACACTGAAGCTTTCTTT
- TRBJ1-4 - TRBV3-1/TRBV3-2 CASSLEGAGNEKLFF TGTGCCAGCAGCCTTGAAGGGGCAGGGAATGAAAAACTGTTTTTT
TRBD1 TRBJ2-7 - TRBV7-9 CASSVTGTGYEQYF TGTGCCAGCAGCGTGACCGGGACAGGTTACGAGCAGTACTTC
- TRBJ2-7 - TRBV4-1 CASSQVGRGRYEQYF TGCGCCAGCAGCCAAGTCGGTCGGGGGAGGTACGAGCAGTACTTC
- TRBJ1-2 - TRBV29-1 CSVEDVGRSSGYTF TGCAGCGTTGAAGATGTGGGCAGGTCTTCCGGCTACACCTTC
- TRBJ1-3 - TRBV6-5 CASSSNPSVGNTIYF TGTGCCAGCAGTTCTAACCCCTCGGTGGGAAACACCATATATTTT
TRBD1 TRBJ1-1 - TRBV5-1 CASSGTGFTEAFF TGCGCCAGCAGCGGGACAGGGTTCACTGAAGCTTTCTTT
- TRBJ1-1 - TRBV12-5 CASGLSRDTEAFF TGTGCTAGTGGTTTGAGTCGGGACACTGAAGCTTTCTTT
TRBD2 TRBJ2-5 - TRBV3-1/TRBV3-2 CASLSGRSETQYF TGTGCCAGCCTTAGCGGGCGGTCGGAGACCCAGTACTTC
- TRBJ1-6 - TRBV2 CASSEGPSSSPLHF TGTGCCAGCAGTGAAGGCCCCTCCAGTTCACCCCTCCACTTT
- TRBJ1-3 - TRBV6-6 CASSSEQGTGNTIYF TGTGCCAGCAGTTCCGAACAGGGAACCGGAAACACCATATATTTT
- TRBJ2-1 - TRBV5-4 CASSLKDSIEQFF TGTGCCAGCAGCTTAAAGGACAGTATCGAGCAGTTCTTC
- TRBJ2-1 few TRBV3-1/TRBV3-2 CASSLLSQILRNEQFF TGTGCCAGCAGCCTCCTTAGCCAGATTCTTCGGAATGAGCAGTTCTTC
- TRBJ1-2 - TRBV3-1/TRBV3-2 CASSPGYGYTF TGTGCCAGCAGCCCCGGTTATGGCTACACCTTC
- TRBJ1-5 - TRBV6-5 CASIGGNQPQHF TGTGCCAGCATCGGAGGGAATCAGCCCCAGCATTTT